The next 3 T cell receptor beta chains were all read from a single sample in a study of spatial heterogeneity in lung cancer. Sample time point: sample taken at primary tumor resection. Whole RNA, which was extracted from tumor, nontumor lung tissue or frozen PBMC, was sequenced without any cell sorting. TCRdb ran MiXCR on the 5' RACE reads and lists one entry per CDR3 protein. The data hold roughly 48,000 distinct CDR3 sequences, with approximately 5% observed a single time. The specimen was PBMCs, collected at surgery. Source of these receptors: a male donor with early-stage non-small cell lung cancer.

Notes on this clonotype: One junction end disagrees with the germline gene, perhaps due to a read error. The V call is TRBV20-1, the J call TRBJ2-7; 7 nucleotides match TRBD1. This CDR3 comprises 12 residues. In germline, CDR1 is DFQATT, CDR2 SNEGSKA (reference sequence). The CDR3 coding sequence is TGCGGTGCTTCACACAGGGGATACGAGCAGTACTTC. Protein sequence: CGASHRGYEQYF.

This clonotype occurred many times. V usage is TRBV4-1 and J usage is TRBJ2-5, with 9 bases fitting TRBD2. Germline V gene data show CDR1 as MGHRA and CDR2 as YSYEKL. With 8 bases clipped from V and 4 bases from J, the junction kept 14 bases outside the gene matches. CDR3 length: 16 amino acids. DNA for the CDR3: TGCGCCAGCCAAATTACGCCGGGACTAGCAGGAGAGACCCAGTACTTC. Amino acids: CASQITPGLAGETQYF.

This clonotype was counted at least ten times. This chain links TRBV20-1 with TRBJ1-6; D unclear. The length of the CDR3 is 14 residues. The V end lost 0 bases, the J end lost 8 bases, and 11 bases lay between the germline ends. Germline CDR1 DFQATT, CDR2 SNEGSKA (reference sequence). This CDR3 reads CSARDPTGDSPLHF. The CDR3 coding sequence is TGCAGTGCTAGAGATCCGACGGGCGATTCACCCCTCCACTTT.